A single sample gave rise to the 24 T cell receptor beta chains below, sequenced in a study of T cell responses to AZD1222 COVID-19 vaccine. Profiling relied on immunoSEQ multiplex PCR, and the TCRdb table lists in-frame clones only, not all of them. The table has over 60,000 clones, 79% seen once. The material was peripheral blood, obtained on day 0 of MenACWY control vaccination. All receptors derive from an adult in good health.

The V and J genes are TRBV6-1 and TRBJ2-7; possible D gene TRBD1, 6 bases. The CDR3 length is 15 residues. V gave up 2 bases and J gave up 2 bases, with 13 bases separating them. Germline-derived CDR1 and CDR2 are MNHNS and SASEGT. The CDR3 nucleotides are TGTGCCAGCAGTGAATGGCCTGACAGGACCTACGAGCAGTACTTC. Its translation is CASSEWPDRTYEQYF.

The rearrangement links TRBV9 to TRBJ2-7; D may be TRBD2 (6 bases). Trimming removed 7 bases at V and 7 bases at J, with 18 bases between. CDR1 is SGDLS, CDR2 YYNGEE, per germline. The CDR3 runs to 13 residues. The CDR3 region is CASSPAPGREQYF. Written as DNA, the CDR3 is TGTGCCAGCTCCCCGGCCCCTGGGAGGGAGCAGTACTTC.

The chain uses TRBV30 and TRBJ1-1; D remains ambiguous. This CDR3 has 13 residues. Trimming pared 2 bases from V and 0 bases from J, leaving 7 bases between. Germline V CDR1 and CDR2: GTSNPN, SVGIG (reference sequence). DNA of the CDR3: TGTGCCTGGAGTCCGGAGATGAACACTGAAGCTTTCTTT. Its translation: CAWSPEMNTEAFF.

This chain connects TRBV12-3 or TRBV12-4 to TRBJ1-1, with D tentatively TRBD1 (6 bases). This CDR3 spans 13 amino acids. The germline V and J ends were trimmed by 8 bases and 5 bases, with 15 bases remaining between them. The CDR3 loop is CASFKRGWTEAFF. Here the CDR3 DNA reads TGTGCCAGCTTTAAAAGGGGGTGGACTGAAGCTTTCTTT.

J is TRBJ2-7 and V is TRBV11-2, with 8 bases that match TRBD1. The length of the CDR3 is 15 residues. Unmatched junction bases numbered 2, after V lost 0 bases and J lost 1 base. CDR1 and CDR2 (germline): SGHAT, FQNNGV. The CDR3 region is CASSLEGTGSYEQYF. In nucleotides, the CDR3 is TGTGCCAGCAGCTTAGAGGGGACAGGTTCCTACGAGCAGTACTTC.

This clone was counted a single time. V gene TRBV30 combines with J gene TRBJ1-2; D uncertain. This CDR3 spans 13 amino acids. The V end was cut by 4 bases, the J end by 1 base, with 10 bases between. Germline-derived CDR1 and CDR2 are GTSNPN and SVGIG (reference sequence). The CDR3 is CAWKQAYNYGYTF. CDR3 nucleotide sequence: TGTGCCTGGAAGCAGGCCTATAACTATGGCTACACCTTC.

The chain links TRBV6-5 to TRBJ2-3, with 10 bases that match TRBD2. Germline trimming cut 9 bases from V and 3 bases from J; bases unmatched to any gene: 6. The germline CDR1 and CDR2 sequences are MNHEY and SVGAGI. This CDR3 has 14 residues. The CDR3 DNA reads as TGTGCCAGTCTAGCGGGAGTCGTTACAGATACGCAGTATTTT. It translates to CASLAGVVTDTQYF.

This clone was picked up a small number of times. The J gene is TRBJ1-6, the V gene TRBV6-5; 7 bases match TRBD1. CDR3 length equals 15 residues. With 9 bases clipped from V and 9 bases from J, the junction kept 14 bases outside the gene matches. Germline CDR1 and CDR2: MNHEY and SVGAGI. In nucleotides, the CDR3 is TGTGCCAGTCGGACCATGACAGGGCAAGGTTCACCCCTCCACTTT. Protein product: CASRTMTGQGSPLHF.

The rearrangement joins TRBV29-1 to TRBJ1-2, with D unresolved. The CDR3 is 13 amino acids. From germline, CDR1 is SQVTM and CDR2 ANQGSEA. Trimming stripped 5 bases from V and 3 bases from J, with 13 bases between. The CDR3 DNA reads TGCAGCGTTACCAGGATTTCGGACTATGGCTACACCTTC. Translating gives CSVTRISDYGYTF.

The table lists this clone with a count of one. The gene calls are TRBV7-2 and TRBJ2-7, with D possibly being TRBD2 (5 bases). This CDR3 contains 15 residues. CDR1 and CDR2 (germline): SGHTA, FQGNSA. V was clipped by 2 bases and J by 2 bases, with 13 bases between them. The CDR3 protein is CASSLNRGGAYEQYF. CDR3 sequence (DNA): TGTGCCAGCAGCTTAAATCGGGGTGGGGCCTACGAGCAGTACTTC.

Note on this clone: In the same sample, other DNA sequences code for this CDR3. In DNA form, the CDR3 reads TGTGCCAGCAGCTTCCCTAATTCACCCCTCCACTTT. It codes for CASSFPNSPLHF. The chain links TRBV7-2 to TRBJ1-6; D not resolved. The ends were cut back, 3 bases at V and 6 bases at J, with 3 bases in the middle. Germline CDR1 is SGHTA and CDR2 is FQGNSA. The length of the CDR3 is 12 residues.

V usage is TRBV2 and J usage is TRBJ1-1; TRBD1 is a possible D gene (5 bases). Germline V gene lookup returns CDR1 SNHLY and CDR2 FYNNEI. Between the trimmed V and J ends, which lost 8 bases and 6 bases, there was a span of 16 bases. The CDR3 is 13 residues long. In nucleotides, the CDR3 is TGTGCCAGCGGGGGGGTGTCCGGACCTGAAGCTTTCTTT. Residues: CASGGVSGPEAFF. The full variable domain, with the rest looked up from reference TRBV2 and TRBJ1-1, is EPEVTQTPSHQVTQMGQEVILRCVPISNHLYFYWYRQILGQKVEFLVSFYNNEISEKSEIFDDQFSVERPDGSNFTLKIRSTKLEDSAMYFCASGGVSGPEAFFGQGTRLTVV.

The chain has TRBV4-1 and TRBJ1-5, with TRBD1 identical over 8 bases. With V trimmed by 7 bases and J by 4 bases, 12 bases remained unmatched. The V gene's germline CDR1 is MGHRA and CDR2 YSYEKL. The CDR3 spans 16 residues. The DNA for the CDR3 is TGCGCCAGCATTTCCGGGACAGGATCTTTAAATCAGCCCCAGCATTTT. It translates to CASISGTGSLNQPQHF.

The CDR3 reads CAWMTSGGTGQYF. CDR3 in DNA: TGTGCCTGGATGACTAGCGGGGGGACGGGGCAGTACTTC. J is TRBJ2-7 and V is TRBV30, with 13 nucleotides matching TRBD2. Germline assignment: CDR1 GTSNPN and CDR2 SVGIG (reference sequence). J was trimmed by 9 bases and V by 4 bases; bases with no gene match: 6. The CDR3 sequence is 13 residues long.

The chain has TRBV10-2 and TRBJ2-1; a possible D gene is TRBD1 (6 bases). The CDR3 sequence is 17 residues long. From germline, CDR1 is WSHSY and CDR2 SAAADI. V dropped 2 bases and J dropped 1 base, with 15 bases sitting between them. DNA of the CDR3: TGCGCCAGCAGTGAGCCTCTGGGGGCAGGATCCTACAATGAGCAGTTCTTC. Amino acid sequence: CASSEPLGAGSYNEQFF.

This clone was picked up a small number of times. The CDR3 nucleotides read TGTGCCAGCAGCCAAGGGTATGGCTACACCTTC. Amino acids: CASSQGYGYTF. The V gene is TRBV12-3 or TRBV12-4, the J gene TRBJ1-2, with D hard to call. The CDR3 spans 11 residues. V gave up 6 bases and J gave up 5 bases, with 7 bases separating them.

This clone has a count of ten or more. The V gene is TRBV7-8, the J gene TRBJ2-5; a possible D gene is TRBD2 (5 bases). The CDR3 is made up of 16 amino acids. V lost 3 bases to trimming and J lost 2 bases, with 16 bases between them. In germline, CDR1 is SGHVS, CDR2 FQNEAQ. This CDR3 is CASSFWRNLDQETQYF. The CDR3 bases are TGTGCCAGCAGCTTCTGGAGGAACTTAGATCAAGAGACCCAGTACTTC.

The chain joins TRBV5-4 to TRBJ2-1; tentatively, D is TRBD1 (5 bases). The CDR3 contains 14 residues. The V and J ends lost 0 bases and 3 bases respectively, with 7 bases between them. Germline loops: CDR1 SGHNT, CDR2 YYREEE (reference sequence). The CDR3 sequence: CASSLEQVYNEQFF. In nucleotides, the CDR3 is TGTGCCAGCAGCTTGGAACAGGTCTACAATGAGCAGTTCTTC. The full variable domain, with the rest looked up from reference TRBV5-4 and TRBJ2-1, is ETGVTQSPTHLIKTRGQQVTLRCSSQSGHNTVSWYQQALGQGPQFIFQYYREEENGRGNFPPRFSGLQFPNYSSELNVNALELDDSALYLCASSLEQVYNEQFFGPGTRLTVL.

The chain is built from TRBV7-9 and TRBJ2-5, with TRBD1 as a possible D gene (6 bases). This CDR3 has 14 residues. The germline gives CDR1 SEHNR, CDR2 FQNEAQ (reference sequence). Trimming shortened V by 7 bases and J by 1 base, and 13 bases separated the two germline ends. The CDR3 DNA is TGTGCCAGCAACTCTCAGGGGATCCAAGAGACCCAGTACTTC. Its protein product is CASNSQGIQETQYF.

The J gene is TRBJ2-1, the V gene TRBV7-2; 8 bases are a match to TRBD2. The CDR3 runs to 17 residues. The V gene's germline CDR1 is SGHTA and CDR2 FQGNSA. J gave up 1 base and V 0 bases, and 5 bases lay outside the gene matches. This chain's CDR3 is CASSLAGGTSSYNEQFF. The CDR3 nucleotides read TGTGCCAGCAGCTTAGCTGGTGGGACTAGTTCCTACAATGAGCAGTTCTTC.

The chain is built from TRBV6-6 and TRBJ1-5; weak D call: TRBD1 (5 bases). From germline, CDR1 is MNHNY and CDR2 SVGAGI (reference sequence). V was clipped by 11 bases and J by 2 bases, with 13 bases between them. The CDR3 loop spans 13 amino acids. CDR3 nucleotides: TGTGCCGGGGCGGGCAGGGGCAATCAGCCCCAGCATTTT. Translation gives CAGAGRGNQPQHF.

The gene calls are TRBV28 and TRBJ1-1; no reliable D call. Looked up from germline, CDR1 is MDHEN and CDR2 is SYDVKM. The CDR3 spans 14 residues. V lost 5 bases, J lost 6 bases, and 16 bases lay in between. Written as DNA, the CDR3 is TGTGCCAGCAGTCGGATGACGGTTTCGGCTGAAGCTTTCTTT. Amino acids: CASSRMTVSAEAFF.

The V gene is TRBV12-2, the J gene TRBJ1-2; the table's D gene call, TRBD1, was not cross checked with the DNA. TRBV12-2 is recorded as a pseudogene. The CDR3 is 15 residues long. DNA for the CDR3: TGTGCAAGTCGCACCACCCCACAGGGGTATTATGGCTACACCTTC. Translation gives CASRTTPQGYYGYTF.

J is TRBJ2-2 and V is TRBV7-9; no definite D call. The CDR3 is 13 residues long. CDR1 and CDR2 (germline): SEHNR, FQNEAQ (reference sequence). Trimming pared 3 bases from V and 2 bases from J, leaving 4 bases between. CDR3 coding DNA: TGTGCCAGCAGCTTCCTTAACACCGGGGAGCTGTTTTTT. It specifies CASSFLNTGELFF.